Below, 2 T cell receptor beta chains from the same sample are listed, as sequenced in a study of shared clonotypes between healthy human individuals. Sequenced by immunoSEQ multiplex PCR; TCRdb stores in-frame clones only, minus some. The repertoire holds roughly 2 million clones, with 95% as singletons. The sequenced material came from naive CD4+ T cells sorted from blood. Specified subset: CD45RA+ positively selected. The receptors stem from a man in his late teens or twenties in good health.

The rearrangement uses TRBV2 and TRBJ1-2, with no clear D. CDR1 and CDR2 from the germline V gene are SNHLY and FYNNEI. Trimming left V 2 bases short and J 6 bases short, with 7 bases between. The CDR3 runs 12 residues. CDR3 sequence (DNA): TGTGCCAGCAGTGAACTTGGTGATGGCTACACCTTC. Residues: CASSELGDGYTF.

DNA of the CDR3: TGTGCCATCACTCAAACAGGGGATGGCTACACCTTC. Translating gives CAITQTGDGYTF. V and J are TRBV10-3 and TRBJ1-2; 7 bases are a match to TRBD1. Germline V gene sequence: CDR1 ENHRY, CDR2 SYGVKD. This CDR3 contains 12 residues. Trimming took 7 bases from V and 6 from J; bases not matched to a gene: 5.